This T cell receptor beta chain comes out of a study of Ad26.COV2.S vaccination and SARS-CoV-2 variants (TCRdb year 2021). Concerning the study at large: Donors in the vaccine arm were drawn from COV1001, a phase I-IIa trial of Ad26.COV2.S in healthy adults that was multicentre, randomized, double-blind and placebo-controlled. Ad26.COV2.S was administered intramuscularly at a dose of 5x10^10 or 1x10^11 viral particles, either as one shot or as two shots given 56 days apart. The specificity and breadth of SARS-CoV-2-reactive T cell receptors after Ad26.COV2.S vaccination were assessed by TCRbeta repertoire sequencing. The TCR-sequenced set comprised about 32 samples: about 19 Ad26.COV2.S vaccine recipients, 5 placebo recipients and 8 SARS-CoV-2 convalescent individuals. Participants in the trial were split at random into five groups of five each, receiving low-dose or high-dose Ad26.COV2.S once or twice, or else placebo on both occasions. Blinding of investigators to trial group allocation was maintained during experiments and outcome assessment. The paper's findings and limits, for the study overall: After vaccination, substantial breadth of spike-specific CD8+ and CD4+ T cell responses was reported. Vaccine and placebo recipients had similar non-spike TCR breadth, a finding consistent with the vaccine containing only spike. Comparing responses between vaccine doses or regimens was not something the study was powered to do. It was noted by the authors that total T cell responses may have been underestimated by the TCR breadth and depth analyses. Spike-specific TCR breadth was higher in Ad26.COV2.S recipients than in placebo recipients (P = 0.0014).

For this clone: What this receptor recognizes is not known. Per-base quality was not reported, and no clone a single base away is much larger than it.

The treatment or condition label corresponds to: around 19 received Ad26.COV2.S at low or high dose, single or two shots; about 5 received placebo; per-sample allocation not given. Repertoires of vaccine and placebo recipients were sequenced from samples collected on day 63 after the first injection. Between 29 July and 7 August 2020, Cohort 1b enrolled some 25 adults aged 18-55 years at one site in Boston, USA. Ad26.COV2.S consisted of a replication-incompetent adenovirus type 26 vector by which a prefusion-stabilized SARS-CoV-2 spike protein from the original Wuhan strain was expressed. TCRbeta CDR3 regions were sequenced with the immunoSEQ Assay. After extraction, genomic DNA underwent amplification by bias-controlled multiplex PCR, followed by high-throughput sequencing. The authors processed their data as follows. Collapsing and filtering of sequences were performed to quantify the absolute abundance of each unique TCRbeta CDR3 region. T cell fraction was estimated by normalizing TCRbeta template counts to usable DNA, which was measured by amplifying reference genes present in all nucleated cells. Repertoire TCRs were annotated as SARS-CoV-2-specific by exact matching of V gene, CDR3 amino acid sequence and J gene to a known reactive TCR set. The reference SARS-CoV-2 TCR set was derived from MIRA and filtered for enrichment in COVID-19-positive ImmuneCODE repertoires, a step that removed public or cross-reactive TCRs. Using the MIRA antigens, annotated TCRs were further analysed by specific ORF or by position within an ORF. Breadth was defined as annotated unique rearrangements over total unique productive rearrangements; depth was the summed frequency of those rearrangements. Group comparisons of TCR breadth used two-sided Wilcoxon rank-sum tests. The table comes from immuneACCESS by way of TCRdb, which keeps in-frame sequences with V and J called. Part of the clones is missing from these tables; in studies checked, under half for an unresolved V gene and the rest for unknown reasons. V, J and clone size reflect that table, while D and trimming were determined from the DNA. In all, the sample holds about 350,000 clones, and less than 90% of those were seen once. The ten largest clonotypes hold roughly a tenth of the sample.

V is shortened by 3 bases, J by 5 bases, and the region joining them spans 16 bases. Sequences SGHAT (CDR1) and FQNNGV (CDR2) are obtained from the germline V gene. The CDR3 numbers 15 residues from cysteine through phenylalanine. Just the 45-base CDR3 DNA is kept, in frame starting at base 1. The sequencing here drew on peripheral blood, taken in a trial of Ad26.COV2.S vaccine versus placebo. This TCR was recovered from a person aged 18-65 years who received the Ad26.COV2.S COVID-19 vaccine or a placebo. The rearranged segments are TRBV11-2 and TRBJ2-5; the D gene is perhaps TRBD1 or TRBD2, as each covers 5 bases. The CDR3 region: CASSLVGTLRETQYF. The nucleotide sequence is TGTGCCAGCAGCTTGGTTGGGACCCTAAGGGAGACCCAGTACTTC.